This TCR beta chain derives from a study of cytotoxic CD8 clonotypes in ibrutinib-treated CLL. Findings and limits, study-wide: Treatment saw public clonotypes, which were uncommon, either contract or stay stable.

As for this clone: The antigen is undetermined.

V lost 3 bases, J lost 2 bases, and 19 bases lay in between. The germline V gene has CDR1 MNHNS and CDR2 SASEGT. The CDR3 is made up of 17 amino acids. Data came from immunoSEQ multiplex PCR; TCRdb stores just in-frame clones and leaves some out. The profile shows roughly 160,000 clones, roughly 86% of them singletons. This TCR derives from a human donor with chronic lymphocytic leukemia. V usage is TRBV6-1 and J usage is TRBJ1-1; maybe TRBD1 (5 bases). Sequencing was performed on PBMCs, taken after 12 months of ibrutinib treatment. In nucleotides, the CDR3 is TGTGCCAGCAGTGAGGGTGTGTGGAGGGGCCGAAACACTGAAGCTTTCTTT. As protein: CASSEGVWRGRNTEAFF.